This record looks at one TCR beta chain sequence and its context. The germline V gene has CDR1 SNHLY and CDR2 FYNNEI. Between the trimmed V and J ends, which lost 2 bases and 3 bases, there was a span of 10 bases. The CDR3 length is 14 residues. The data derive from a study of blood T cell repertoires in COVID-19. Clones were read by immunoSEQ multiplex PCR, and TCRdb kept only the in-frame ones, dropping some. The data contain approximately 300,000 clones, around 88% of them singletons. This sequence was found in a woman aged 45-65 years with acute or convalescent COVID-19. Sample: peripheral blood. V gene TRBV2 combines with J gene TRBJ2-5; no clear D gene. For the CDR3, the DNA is TGTGCCAGCAGTGAAACGGTCACGAAAGAGACCCAGTACTTC. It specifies CASSETVTKETQYF.